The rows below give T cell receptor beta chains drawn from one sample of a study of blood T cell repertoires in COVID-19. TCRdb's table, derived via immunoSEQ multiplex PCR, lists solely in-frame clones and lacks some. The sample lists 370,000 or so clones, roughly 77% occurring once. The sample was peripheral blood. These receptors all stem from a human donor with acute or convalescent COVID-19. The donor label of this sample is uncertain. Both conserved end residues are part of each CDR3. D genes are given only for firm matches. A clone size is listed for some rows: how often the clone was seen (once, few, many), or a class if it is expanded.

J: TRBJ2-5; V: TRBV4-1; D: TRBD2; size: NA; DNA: TGCGCCAGCAGCCAAGCGGGGGGGGAGACCCAGTACTTC; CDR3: CASSQAGGETQYF
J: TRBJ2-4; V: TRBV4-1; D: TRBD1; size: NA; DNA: TGCGCCAGCAGCCAATTACTGGGACAGGGTGTGGACATTCAGTACTTC; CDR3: CASSQLLGQGVDIQYF
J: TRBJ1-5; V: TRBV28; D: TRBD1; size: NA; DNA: TGTGCCAGCAGTTTTGACAGGGGGTCTGCTTATAGCAATCAGCCCCAGCATTTT; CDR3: CASSFDRGSAYSNQPQHF
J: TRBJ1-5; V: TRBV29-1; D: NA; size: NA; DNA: TGCAGCGTTGCAGGGGCATTGAGCAATCAGCCCCAGCATTTT; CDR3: CSVAGALSNQPQHF
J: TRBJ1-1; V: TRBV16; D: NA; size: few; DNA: TGTGCCAGCAGCCAATCGGGCGGGGCTCGAGCTTTCTTT; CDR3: CASSQSGGARAFF
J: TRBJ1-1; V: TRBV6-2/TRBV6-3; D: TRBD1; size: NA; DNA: TGTGCCAGCAGTTTACGGACAGGGGGGGACACTGAAGCTTTCTTT; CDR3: CASSLRTGGDTEAFF
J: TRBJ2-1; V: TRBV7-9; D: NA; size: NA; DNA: TGTGCCAGCAGCTTGAGGGGGAGGGCCCCCAATGAGCAGTTCTTC; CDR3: CASSLRGRAPNEQFF
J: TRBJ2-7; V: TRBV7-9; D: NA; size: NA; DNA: TGTGCCAGCAGCTCCAACCGCGAGCTGAGCGAGCAGTACTTC; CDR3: CASSSNRELSEQYF
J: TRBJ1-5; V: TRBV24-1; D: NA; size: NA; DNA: TGTGCCACCAGTGATTTGTTTGAGGGGGATCAGCCCCAGCATTTT; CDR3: CATSDLFEGDQPQHF
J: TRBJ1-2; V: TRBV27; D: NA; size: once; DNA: TGTGCCAGCAGGACAGCTAACTATGGCTACACCTTC; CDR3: CASRTANYGYTF
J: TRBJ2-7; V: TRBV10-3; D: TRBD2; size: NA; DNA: TGTGCCATCAGTGAGTTGGGTAGCGGGAAATACGAGCAGTACTTC; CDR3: CAISELGSGKYEQYF
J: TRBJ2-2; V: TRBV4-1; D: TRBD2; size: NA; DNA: TGCGCCAGCAGCCAAACTAGCGGGGCGAACACCGGGGAGCTGTTTTTT; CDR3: CASSQTSGANTGELFF
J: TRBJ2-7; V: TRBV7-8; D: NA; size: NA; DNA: TGTGCCAGCAGCCCCAATGAACTAGCTTACGAGCAGTACTTC; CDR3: CASSPNELAYEQYF
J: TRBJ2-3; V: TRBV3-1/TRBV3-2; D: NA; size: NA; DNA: TGTGCCAGCAGCCAAGATGGGGCAGGTACGCAGTATTTT; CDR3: CASSQDGAGTQYF
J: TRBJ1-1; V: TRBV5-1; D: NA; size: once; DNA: TGCGCCAGCACGCGGGGGGTTACGAACACTGAAGCTTTCTTT; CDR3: CASTRGVTNTEAFF
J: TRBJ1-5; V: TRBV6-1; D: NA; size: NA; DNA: TGTGCCAGCAGTGAAACGTCGGTTGCTCAGCCCCAGCATTTT; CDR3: CASSETSVAQPQHF
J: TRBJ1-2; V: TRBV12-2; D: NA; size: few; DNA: TGTGCAAGTCTCCCCTTTTGGCTAGCAGGGGGCTCTCACTATGGCTACACCTTC; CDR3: CASLPFWLAGGSHYGYTF
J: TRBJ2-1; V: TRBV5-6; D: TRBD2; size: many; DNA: TGTGCCAGCAGCTTAGGACTAGCGAACAATGAGCAGTTCTTC; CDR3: CASSLGLANNEQFF
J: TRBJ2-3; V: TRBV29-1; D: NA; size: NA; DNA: TGCAGCGTTGTGGGGCGGGGAAGCACAGATACGCAGTATTTT; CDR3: CSVVGRGSTDTQYF
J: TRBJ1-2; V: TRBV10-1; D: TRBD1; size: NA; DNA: TGCGCCAGCAGTGAACAGGGGGGCGATGGCTACACCTTC; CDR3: CASSEQGGDGYTF
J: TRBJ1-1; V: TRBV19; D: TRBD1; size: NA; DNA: TGTGCCAGTAGTTTTAGGACAGGGGGCATTTATTTGGGCACTGAAGCTTTCTTT; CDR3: CASSFRTGGIYLGTEAFF
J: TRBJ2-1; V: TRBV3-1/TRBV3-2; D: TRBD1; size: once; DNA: TGTGCCAGCAGCCAAGACAGGGGGTCCTACAATGAGCAGTTCTTC; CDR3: CASSQDRGSYNEQFF
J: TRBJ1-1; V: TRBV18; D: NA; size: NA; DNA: TGTGCCAGCTCACAAGGACGGGAGACTGAAGCTTTCTTT; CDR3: CASSQGRETEAFF
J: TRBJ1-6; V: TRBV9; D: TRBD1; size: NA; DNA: TGTGCCAGCAGCACCCAGGGGACAGCCTTCAATTCACCCCTCCACTTT; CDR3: CASSTQGTAFNSPLHF
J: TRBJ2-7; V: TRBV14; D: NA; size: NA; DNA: TGTGCCAGCAGGAGGGGGTCCCTCGGGGAGCAGTACTTC; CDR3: CASRRGSLGEQYF
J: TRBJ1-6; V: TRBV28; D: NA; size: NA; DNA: TGTGCCAGCAGTTTATCGGCGGGGAGAGGCGGAGGTTCACCCCTCCACTTT; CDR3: CASSLSAGRGGGSPLHF
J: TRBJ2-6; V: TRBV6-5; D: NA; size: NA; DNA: TGTGCCAGCTCCCCTTCCCGCTCTGGGGCCAACGTCCTGACTTTC; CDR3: CASSPSRSGANVLTF
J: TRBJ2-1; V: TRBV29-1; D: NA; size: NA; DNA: TGCAGCGCCAGACAGAGCTCCTACAATGAGCAGTTCTTC; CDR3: CSARQSSYNEQFF
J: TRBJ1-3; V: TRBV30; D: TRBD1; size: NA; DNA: TGTGCCTTACAGGGGTCTCCTGGAAACACCATATATTTT; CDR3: CALQGSPGNTIYF
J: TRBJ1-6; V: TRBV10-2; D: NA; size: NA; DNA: TGCGCCAGCAGTGAGACGGGTGTGAGTTCACCCCTCCACTTT; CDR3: CASSETGVSSPLHF